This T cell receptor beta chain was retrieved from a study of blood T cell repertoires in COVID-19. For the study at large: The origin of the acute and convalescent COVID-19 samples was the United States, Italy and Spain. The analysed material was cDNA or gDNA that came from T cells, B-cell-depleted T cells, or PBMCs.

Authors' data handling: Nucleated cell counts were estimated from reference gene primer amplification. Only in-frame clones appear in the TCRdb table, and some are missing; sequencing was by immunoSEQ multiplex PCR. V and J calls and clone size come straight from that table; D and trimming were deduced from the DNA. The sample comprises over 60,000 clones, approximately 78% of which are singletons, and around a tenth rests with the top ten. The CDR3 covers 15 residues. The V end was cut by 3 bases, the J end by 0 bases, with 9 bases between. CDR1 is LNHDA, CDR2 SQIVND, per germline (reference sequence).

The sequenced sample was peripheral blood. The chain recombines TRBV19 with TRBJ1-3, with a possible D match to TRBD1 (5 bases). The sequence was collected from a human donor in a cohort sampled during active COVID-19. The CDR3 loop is CASSMGDFSGNTIYF. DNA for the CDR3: TGTGCCAGTAGTATGGGGGACTTCTCTGGAAACACCATATATTTT. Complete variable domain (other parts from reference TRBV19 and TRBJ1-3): DGGITQSPKYLFRKEGQNVTLSCEQNLNHDAMYWYRQDPGQGLRLIYYSQIVNDFQKGDIAEGYSVSREKKESFPLTVTSAQKNPTAFYLCASSMGDFSGNTIYFGEGSWLTVV.